One and the same sample provided the 31 T cell receptor beta chains below, sequenced in a study of blood T cell repertoires in COVID-19. Method: immunoSEQ multiplex PCR; TCRdb's copy keeps in-frame clones and lacks some. Of more than 400,000 clones listed, about 90% were seen once; the top ten hold more than 0.55%. Specimen: PBMCs or T cells enriched from blood (not recorded which). The receptors derive from a young man who had recovered from COVID-19.

The J gene is TRBJ2-2, the V gene TRBV10-3; D possibly corresponds to TRBD1 (6 bases). CDR3 size: 14 residues. Per germline, CDR1 ENHRY and CDR2 SYGVKD. The V end lost 2 bases, the J end lost 6 bases, and 10 bases lay between the germline ends. CDR3 sequence (DNA): TGTGCCATCAGTGAGGGGGGCCCTCCCGGGGAGCTGTTTTTT. Translating it yields CAISEGGPPGELFF.

The chain uses TRBV29-1 and TRBJ1-2; TRBD1 agrees at 8 bases. Germline assignment: CDR1 SQVTM and CDR2 ANQGSEA. With V trimmed by 3 bases and J by 8 bases, 8 bases remained unmatched. The CDR3 has 13 amino acids. CDR3 bases: TGCAGCGTTGACCCAGGGGGCGCGGGGGGCTACACCTTC. Translated: CSVDPGGAGGYTF.

J is TRBJ1-2 and V is TRBV6-5, with a weak D call TRBD1 (6 bases). The CDR3 is 13 residues long. CDR1 is MNHEY and CDR2 is SVGAGI in the germline V gene. Trimming removed 10 bases at V and 5 bases at J, with 17 bases between. CDR3 DNA: TGTGCCATCCGCCTGACAGGATCGTATGGCTACACCTTC. It yields the protein CAIRLTGSYGYTF.

The chain combines TRBV18 with TRBJ2-6; D may be TRBD1 (5 bases). The V end was cut by 6 bases, the J end by 6 bases, with 15 bases between. The CDR3 has 15 amino acids. Germline CDR1 reads KGHSH; CDR2 reads LQKENI. CDR3 region: CASSPSGSQANVLTF. CDR3 DNA sequence: TGTGCCAGCTCCCCCTCAGGGTCTCAGGCCAACGTCCTGACTTTC.

The chain joins TRBV7-9 to TRBJ1-6, with 9 bases that match TRBD1. This CDR3 is 15 amino acids long. The V segment lost 1 base and the J segment 6 bases; nucleotides outside the gene matches: 1. Germline V CDR1 and CDR2: SEHNR, FQNEAQ (reference sequence). Here the CDR3 DNA reads TGTGCCAGCAGCTTAGGGGGACAGGGTAATTCACCCCTCCACTTT. Translated, it gives CASSLGGQGNSPLHF.

The V and J genes are TRBV19 and TRBJ1-2; 8 bases agree with TRBD1. This CDR3 comprises 14 residues. Germline assignment: CDR1 LNHDA and CDR2 SQIVND (reference sequence). V lost 4 bases to trimming and J lost 2 bases; unmatched junction nucleotides: 3. The CDR3 protein is CASSKGQANYGYTF. The CDR3 DNA reads as TGTGCCAGTAGTAAGGGACAGGCGAACTATGGCTACACCTTC.

V usage is TRBV28 and J usage is TRBJ2-3, with 9 bases fitting TRBD2. Germline-derived CDR1 and CDR2 are MDHEN and SYDVKM. CDR3 size: 15 residues. V gave up 3 bases and J gave up 3 bases; unmatched junction bases: 4. Here the CDR3 reads CASSFSSGKTDTQYF. The CDR3 DNA reads as TGTGCCAGCAGTTTCTCTAGCGGGAAAACAGATACGCAGTATTTT.

The chain has TRBV6-6 and TRBJ2-6, with 10 bases lining up with TRBD1. CDR3 length: 17 amino acids. CDR1 is MNHNY, CDR2 SVGAGI, per germline (reference sequence). J was trimmed by 0 bases and V by 5 bases; bases with no gene match: 4. CDR3 nucleotides: TGTGCCAGCAGTCGGGACAGGGGCTTCTCTGGGGCCAACGTCCTGACTTTC. Translating gives CASSRDRGFSGANVLTF.

This chain joins TRBV3-1 (or the pseudogene TRBV3-2) and TRBJ1-3; TRBD1 matches at 7 bases. The CDR3 spans 15 residues. With V trimmed by 3 bases and J by 6 bases, 8 bases remained unmatched. Looked up from germline, CDR1 is LGHDT and CDR2 is YNNKEL (reference sequence). CDR3 region: CASSQFPGGLNTIYF. CDR3 DNA: TGTGCCAGCAGCCAGTTTCCAGGGGGGTTAAACACCATATATTTT.

CDR3 sequence: CASSLSVLSLSPNQPQHF. CDR3 nucleotide sequence: TGTGCCAGCAGTTTATCCGTTCTTTCTCTATCGCCCAATCAGCCCCAGCATTTT. The rearrangement links TRBV28 to TRBJ1-5; D remains ambiguous. V lost 1 base to trimming and J lost 3 bases, with 19 bases between them. Germline lookup yields CDR1 MDHEN and CDR2 SYDVKM. The CDR3 covers 18 residues. Supplemented by reference TRBV28 and TRBJ1-5, the full variable domain reads DVKVTQSSRYLVKRTGEKVFLECVQDMDHENMFWYRQDPGLGLRLIYFSYDVKMKEKGDIPEGYSVSREKKERFSLILESASTNQTSMYLCASSLSVLSLSPNQPQHFGDGTRLSIL.

The J gene is TRBJ2-6, the V gene TRBV7-9; 10 positions match TRBD1. The trim removed 4 bases at V and 0 bases at J, leaving 9 bases unmatched. The CDR3 spans 19 residues. Germline CDR1 and CDR2: SEHNR and FQNEAQ (reference sequence). This CDR3 reads CASSSYPGQGSSGANVLTF. For the CDR3, the DNA is TGTGCCAGCAGCTCTTATCCGGGACAGGGGTCCTCTGGGGCCAACGTCCTGACTTTC. The full variable domain, rest sourced from reference TRBV7-9 and TRBJ2-6, is DTGVSQNPRHKITKRGQNVTFRCDPISEHNRLYWYRQTLGQGPEFLTYFQNEAQLEKSRLLSDRFSAERPKGSFSTLEIQRTEQGDSAMYLCASSSYPGQGSSGANVLTFGAGSRLTVL.

This clone has more than one count but fewer than ten. The gene calls are TRBV2 and TRBJ1-2; no firm D call. The CDR3 is made up of 14 amino acids. CDR1 and CDR2 from the germline V gene are SNHLY and FYNNEI. V was shortened by 4 bases and J by 4 bases, with 13 bases between the two germline ends. CDR3 residues: CASSVSGVGYGYTF. For the CDR3, the DNA is TGTGCCAGCAGTGTGTCCGGGGTAGGCTATGGCTACACCTTC.

The CDR3 spells CASSLLGGPTLANYGYTF. DNA of the CDR3: TGTGCCAGCAGCTTACTCGGCGGGCCAACTCTAGCTAACTATGGCTACACCTTC. The chain links TRBV5-6 to TRBJ1-2; no firm D call. The CDR3 runs 18 residues. In germline, CDR1 is SGHDT, CDR2 YYEEEE. Trimming stripped 2 bases from V and 0 bases from J, with 20 bases between.

This sequence joins TRBV9 and TRBJ1-2; 8 bases line up with TRBD1. The CDR3 is 15 residues long. Germline V gene data show CDR1 as SGDLS and CDR2 as YYNGEE. Trimming took 4 bases from V and 0 from J; bases not matched to a gene: 5. The chain's CDR3 is CASSPRTGSNYGYTF. For the CDR3, the DNA is TGTGCCAGCAGCCCTCGGACAGGGTCTAACTATGGCTACACCTTC.

This rearrangement joins TRBV2 to TRBJ1-5, with D maybe TRBD1 (6 bases). The CDR3 consists of 18 residues. The V gene's germline CDR1 is SNHLY and CDR2 FYNNEI. Trimming took off 5 bases at V and 0 bases at J, with 20 bases between the two ends. CDR3 DNA: TGTGCCAGCAGTAGAGACCTAGGGGGACGGTCTAGCAATCAGCCCCAGCATTTT. This sequence encodes CASSRDLGGRSSNQPQHF. The full variable domain, rest sourced from reference TRBV2 and TRBJ1-5, is EPEVTQTPSHQVTQMGQEVILRCVPISNHLYFYWYRQILGQKVEFLVSFYNNEISEKSEIFDDQFSVERPDGSNFTLKIRSTKLEDSAMYFCASSRDLGGRSSNQPQHFGDGTRLSIL.

This chain connects TRBV30 to TRBJ1-4; 9 nucleotides line up with TRBD1. V shed 2 bases, J shed 5 bases, and the junction held 3 bases outside the gene matches. This CDR3 region has 14 residues. The germline V gene encodes CDR1 GTSNPN and CDR2 SVGIG (reference sequence). CDR3 sequence: CAWSTDRGNEKLFF. In nucleotides, the CDR3 is TGTGCCTGGAGTACGGACAGGGGAAATGAAAAACTGTTTTTT.

The chain links TRBV7-9 to TRBJ2-7; the match to TRBD1 covers 9 bases. V was clipped by 5 bases and J by 2 bases; unmatched bases: 7. Germline-derived CDR1 and CDR2 are SEHNR and FQNEAQ (reference sequence). There are 15 residues in the CDR3. The CDR3 is CASSPGQGQTYEQYF. CDR3 DNA: TGTGCCAGCAGCCCCGGACAGGGGCAAACCTACGAGCAGTACTTC.

This rearrangement joins TRBV5-1 to TRBJ2-5; D gene unclear. Trimming removed 0 bases from V and 3 bases from J, with 9 bases in between. CDR1 is SGHRS and CDR2 is YFSETQ in the germline V gene. The CDR3 covers 14 residues. CDR3 in amino acids: CASSLGAPKETQYF. The CDR3 nucleotides are TGCGCCAGCAGCTTGGGGGCCCCCAAAGAGACCCAGTACTTC. The complete variable domain, with remaining parts taken from reference TRBV5-1 and TRBJ2-5, reads KAGVTQTPRYLIKTRGQQVTLSCSPISGHRSVSWYQQTPGQGLQFLFEYFSETQRNKGNFPGRFSGRQFSNSRSEMNVSTLELGDSALYLCASSLGAPKETQYFGPGTRLLVL.

The chain couples TRBV4-1 to TRBJ2-1; D unclear. This CDR3 has 16 residues. CDR1 and CDR2 from the germline V gene are MGHRA and YSYEKL. V lost 0 bases and J lost 0, with 9 bases in between. CDR3 sequence reads: CASSQDRVSSYNEQFF. In DNA, the CDR3 is TGCGCCAGCAGCCAAGACCGAGTTAGCTCCTACAATGAGCAGTTCTTC.

The chain joins TRBV7-2 to TRBJ1-5; D remains unclear. The germline V gene encodes CDR1 SGHTA and CDR2 FQGNSA. The CDR3 length is 14 residues. The V gene lost 1 base and the J gene lost 7 bases, with 11 bases spanning the gap. For the CDR3, the DNA is TGTGCCAGCAGCTTAGATGCCGGGTTCCAGCCCCAGCATTTT. Translation: CASSLDAGFQPQHF.

Only one count was recorded for this clone. V gene TRBV7-8 combines with J gene TRBJ1-3; a weak D match, TRBD1 (5 bases). Germline CDR1 SGHVS, CDR2 FQNEAQ. The CDR3 runs 14 residues. The germline V and J ends were trimmed by 6 bases and 0 bases, with 9 bases remaining between them. CDR3 DNA: TGTGCCAGCAGTCTGGGGGGCTCTGGAAACACCATATATTTT. This sequence encodes CASSLGGSGNTIYF.

The genes are TRBV6-5 and TRBJ1-3, with TRBD1 matching over 9 bases. Germline V gene data show CDR1 as MNHEY and CDR2 as SVGAGI. CDR3 length equals 16 residues. Germline trimming cut 4 bases from V and 2 bases from J; bases unmatched to any gene: 6. The CDR3 here is CASSFDRGGTGNTIYF. In DNA form, the CDR3 reads TGTGCCAGCAGTTTCGACAGGGGGGGAACTGGAAACACCATATATTTT.

This chain uses TRBV11-1 with TRBJ1-1, with no clear D. V was shortened by 6 bases and J by 1 base, with 9 bases between the two germline ends. The CDR3 is 13 residues long. The germline CDR1 and CDR2 sequences are SGHAT and FQDESV (reference sequence). CDR3 sequence reads: CASRQAGNTEAFF. CDR3 in DNA: TGTGCCAGCAGGCAAGCCGGGAACACTGAAGCTTTCTTT.

The chain uses TRBV7-9 and TRBJ1-2; 11 bases line up with TRBD1. Germline V gene lookup returns CDR1 SEHNR and CDR2 FQNEAQ (reference sequence). Trimming at V came to 5 bases and at J to 8 bases, leaving 10 bases not matched to a gene. The CDR3 is 15 amino acids. CDR3 sequence (DNA): TGTGCCAGCAGCCCAATCGGACAGGGGGCCGAGGGCTACACCTTC. The encoded protein is CASSPIGQGAEGYTF. Looking up the rest from reference TRBV7-9 and TRBJ1-2 gives the full variable domain: DTGVSQNPRHKITKRGQNVTFRCDPISEHNRLYWYRQTLGQGPEFLTYFQNEAQLEKSRLLSDRFSAERPKGSFSTLEIQRTEQGDSAMYLCASSPIGQGAEGYTFGSGTRLTVV.

The chain has TRBV14 and TRBJ2-7; D gene uncertain. V lost 1 base and J lost 6, with 13 bases in between. This CDR3 has 14 amino acids. The germline V gene encodes CDR1 SGHDN and CDR2 FVKESK. The CDR3 DNA follows: TGTGCCAGCAGCCAAGCGAGCAGGTCAGTCGAGCAGTACTTC. The encoded protein is CASSQASRSVEQYF.

The J gene is TRBJ1-2, the V gene TRBV10-3, with TRBD1 identical over 9 bases. The V and J ends lost 0 bases and 8 bases, in that order; junction bases with no gene match: 4. Germline V gives CDR1 ENHRY, CDR2 SYGVKD. This CDR3 is built from 14 residues. CDR3: CAISESRTGVGYTF. The CDR3 DNA is TGTGCCATCAGTGAGTCGAGGACAGGGGTGGGCTACACCTTC.

This chain uses TRBV12-5 with TRBJ2-5, with D perhaps TRBD1 (6 bases). The V end was cut by 5 bases, the J end by 6 bases, with 13 bases between. Looked up from germline, CDR1 is LGHNT and CDR2 is FRNRAP. The CDR3 has 13 residues. The CDR3 DNA sequence: TGTGCTAGTGGTGATACAGGGCGAAAGACCCAGTACTTC. This encodes CASGDTGRKTQYF.

The chain employs TRBV10-3 and TRBJ2-3, with a possible D match to TRBD1 (6 bases). Between the trimmed V and J ends, which lost 10 bases and 2 bases, there was a span of 13 bases. Germline V gene data show CDR1 as ENHRY and CDR2 as SYGVKD. The CDR3 spans 13 residues. The CDR3 here is CATEGDNTDTQYF. For the CDR3, the DNA is TGTGCCACCGAGGGGGATAACACAGATACGCAGTATTTT.

This chain links TRBV3-1 (or the pseudogene TRBV3-2) with TRBJ2-7; tentative D call: TRBD2 (5 bases). CDR3 length: 13 amino acids. The V end was cut by 1 base, the J end by 9 bases, with 13 bases between. The V gene's germline CDR1 is LGHDT and CDR2 YNNKEL (reference sequence). In nucleotides, the CDR3 is TGTGCCAGCAGCCAAGGAGAGGGTACAGCGCAGTACTTC. Translation gives CASSQGEGTAQYF.

The chain joins TRBV15 to TRBJ1-5, with D maybe TRBD1 (5 bases). The germline V gene encodes CDR1 LNHNV and CDR2 YYDKDF (reference sequence). CDR3 length: 18 amino acids. The V gene lost 3 bases and the J gene lost 0 bases, with 18 bases spanning the gap. The CDR3 DNA follows: TGTGCCACCAGCAGCATCGGCGGACAAAGCTATAGCAATCAGCCCCAGCATTTT. This encodes CATSSIGGQSYSNQPQHF.

This sequence joins TRBV4-1 and TRBJ2-3; maybe TRBD1 (6 bases). V was pared by 0 bases and J by 2 bases, with 12 bases between. In germline, CDR1 is MGHRA, CDR2 YSYEKL. The CDR3 sequence is 16 residues long. The CDR3 reads CASSQDPAGDTDTQYF. DNA for the CDR3: TGCGCCAGCAGCCAAGATCCGGCAGGGGACACAGATACGCAGTATTTT.